This T cell receptor beta chain was found in a study of beta chain features in type 1 diabetes. Overall study results and limits: Shorter TCRB CDR3s, moderately but significantly so, were found in Type 1 diabetes patients in all four CD4+ subsets.

About this clone itself: Its specificity is not known.

All of the isolated RNA was reverse transcribed, so expressed TCRB transcripts were sequenced. Measured with immunoSEQ multiplex PCR; TCRdb has only the in-frame clones, and not every one. The sample includes around 56,000 clones, around 53% of them seen just once. The CDR3 has 13 residues. Trimming cost V 2 bases and J 1 base, with 6 bases left between them. The germline CDR1 and CDR2 sequences are MNHEY and SMNVEV (reference sequence). Sequencing input: Tregs from blood. The sequence came from a woman aged 40 to 55 with type 1 diabetes. The chain recombines TRBV27 with TRBJ2-7; possibly TRBD2 for D (5 bases). The CDR3 nucleotides read TGTGCCAGCAGTTTAACGGGGTCCTACGAGCAGTACTTC. It codes for CASSLTGSYEQYF.